These 21 T cell receptor gamma chains originate from one sample sequenced in a study of gamma delta lymphoproliferative disorders and STAT genes. PBMCs from patients and controls supplied the genomic DNA for sequencing. TCRdb called clones from the multiplex PCR reads again using CATT. The data contain 5,100 or so gamma-chain clones, around 8.2% of them singletons. Sequenced input: blood. The receptors were sampled from a human donor in good health.

By share, this clone ranks as medium-sized (0.01 to 0.1%). The DNA is omitted, as the CDR3 cannot be located on it reliably, and the CDR3 follows TCRdb's listing. No call exists for the J gene, whereas the V gene is TRGV11. TRGV11 is an ORF, and what it does is uncertain. The CDR3 is 18 residues long, counting both termini. CDR3 protein: CTTVPAGLGRGNYYKKLF.

This clone was seen repeatedly, ten times or more. The V call is TRGV9, the J call TRGJ1 or TRGJ2. The J gene was missing in TCRdb and was found by matching the end of the DNA to germline. V lost 1 base and J lost 9; bases outside the gene matches: 3. Germline V gene data show CDR1 as GITISATS and CDR2 as ISYDGTV (reference sequence). The CDR3 has 11 amino acids. The DNA of the CDR3 is TGTGCCTTGTGGGAGGTAAGTAAGAAACTCTTT. Translated, it gives CALWEVSKKLF.

The rearrangement uses TRGV2 and TRGJ1 or TRGJ2. TCRdb lists no J gene, so it was determined here by aligning the DNA to germline. J lost 9 bases, V lost 4 bases, and 6 bases had no gene match. Germline V gives CDR1 EGSNGY, CDR2 YDSYNSKV. The CDR3 is 11 residues long. The CDR3 here is CATWEPFKKLF. CDR3 DNA sequence: TGTGCCACCTGGGAACCCTTTAAGAAACTCTTT.

Sample share makes this clone medium-sized. The chain recombines TRGV2 with TRGJ1 or TRGJ2. The J gene, left out of TCRdb, was set here by checking the DNA against germline. There are 14 residues in the CDR3. Germline V gene lookup returns CDR1 EGSNGY and CDR2 YDSYNSKV. The V and J ends lost 0 bases and 2 bases, in that order; junction bases with no gene match: 4. CDR3: CATWDGKHYYKKLF. The CDR3 nucleotides read TGTGCCACCTGGGACGGGAAACATTATTATAAGAAACTCTTT.

This clone is medium-sized within its sample. This chain links TRGV3 with TRGJ1 or TRGJ2. The J gene comes from matching the DNA to germline here; TCRdb lacks it. The V gene end was trimmed by 4 bases and the J gene end by 0 bases; junction bases not matched to a gene: 3. The CDR3 has 13 amino acids. Germline values: CDR1 VTNTFY, CDR2 YDVSTARD (reference sequence). The CDR3, as DNA: TGTGCCACCTGGGAGGCGAATTATTATAAGAAACTCTTT. Translated, it gives CATWEANYYKKLF.

Within the sample, this clone is medium-sized (0.01 to 0.1%). This chain joins TRGV3 and TRGJ1 or TRGJ2. The J gene, left out of TCRdb, was set here by checking the DNA against germline. The CDR3 totals 11 residues. CDR1 is VTNTFY, CDR2 YDVSTARD, per germline (reference sequence). The V gene end was trimmed by 0 bases and the J gene end by 12 bases; junction bases not matched to a gene: 5. The CDR3 loop reads CATWDRPGKLF. CDR3 coding DNA: TGTGCCACCTGGGACAGGCCCGGGAAACTCTTT.

Judged by abundance, this clone is medium-sized (0.01 to 0.1%). V gene TRGV10 combines with J gene TRGJP1. The J gene was missing in TCRdb and was found by matching the end of the DNA to germline. Being an ORF, TRGV10 has a function that is uncertain. The J segment lost 0 bases and the V segment lost 8 bases, leaving 10 bases of the junction unmatched. This CDR3 has 16 amino acids. The CDR3 region is CAAWGRYYTTGWFKIF. CDR3 sequence (DNA): TGTGCTGCGTGGGGCCGCTATTATACCACTGGTTGGTTCAAGATATTT.

By sample fraction, this clone is medium-sized (0.01 to 0.1%). V and J are TRGV3 and TRGJ1 or TRGJ2. The J gene, absent from TCRdb, was called here by matching the DNA to germline. The trim removed 2 bases at V and 1 base at J, leaving 8 bases unmatched. CDR3 length: 15 residues. Germline CDR1 and CDR2: VTNTFY and YDVSTARD (reference sequence). The CDR3 DNA is TGTGCCACCTGGGACATTTACCTTAATTATTATAAGAAACTCTTT. It translates to CATWDIYLNYYKKLF.

This clone is labeled as medium-sized. This sequence joins TRGV2 and TRGJP. Since TCRdb gives no J gene, matching the DNA to germline was used here to assign it. The trim removed 0 bases at V and 5 bases at J, leaving 13 bases unmatched. The V gene's germline CDR1 is EGSNGY and CDR2 YDSYNSKV. There are 20 residues in the CDR3. Written as DNA, the CDR3 is TGTGCCACCTGGGACGGGCGGAGACGCCCAAAAGAGTTGGGCAAAAAAATCAAGGTATTT. Protein product: CATWDGRRRPKELGKKIKVF.

This clone showed up just a few times. The limits of the CDR3 on the DNA are not certain, so only TCRdb's listed CDR3 is given. Here the V gene is TRGV11, but the J gene went uncalled. TRGV11 is an ORF for which the function is uncertain. The CDR3 is 15 amino acids long, termini counted. The CDR3 sequence: CTTVPAGLAGWFKIF.

By share, this clone counts as medium-sized. The chain employs TRGV8 and TRGJ1 or TRGJ2. The J gene, not given by TCRdb, was assigned here from a germline match of the nucleotide sequence. The germline CDR1 and CDR2 sequences are VENAVY and YDSYNSRV. CDR3 length: 14 residues. With V trimmed by 10 bases and J by 8 bases, 20 bases remained unmatched. This chain's CDR3 is CATLPGPKQDKKLF. DNA for the CDR3: TGTGCCACTCTTCCTGGACCAAAACAAGATAAGAAACTCTTT.

This clone is medium-sized (0.01 to 0.1%) by share. The V gene is TRGV10, the J gene TRGJP1. Here the J gene was assigned by germline matching of the DNA, as TCRdb has none. TRGV10 carries the ORF label, with uncertain function. The V gene end was trimmed by 8 bases and the J gene end by 8 bases; junction bases not matched to a gene: 6. The CDR3 contains 12 residues. The CDR3 region has the DNA TGTGCTGCGTGGGATTGGGGTTGGTTCAAGATATTT. It is translated as CAAWDWGWFKIF.

This clone is termed medium-sized. The chain uses TRGV4 and TRGJ1 or TRGJ2. The J gene is absent in TCRdb and was assigned here via DNA matching to germline. Germline CDR1 EGSTGY, CDR2 YDSYTSSV. Losses at the gene ends were 0 bases for V and 5 bases for J; bases not matched to a gene: 10. The CDR3 spans 15 residues. CDR3 in amino acids: CATWDGLGEDYKKLF. The CDR3, as DNA: TGTGCCACCTGGGATGGGCTGGGGGAGGATTATAAGAAACTCTTT.

This clone is medium-sized (0.01 to 0.1%) by share. No DNA is shown, since the ends of the CDR3 on it are uncertain; the CDR3 is the one TCRdb lists. J gene calling gave no result, while the V gene is TRGV11. TRGV11 is an open reading frame whose function is uncertain. Counting both end residues, the CDR3 totals 15 amino acids. CDR3 protein: CTTVPAGLGTWVKLF.

This clone rates as medium-sized. Different DNA sequences within this sample yield the same CDR3. V is TRGV3 and J is TRGJ1 or TRGJ2. The J gene was missing in TCRdb and was found by matching the end of the DNA to germline. This CDR3 is 15 amino acids long. CDR1 VTNTFY and CDR2 YDVSTARD come from the germline V gene (reference sequence). Germline trimming cut 0 bases from V and 3 bases from J; bases unmatched to any gene: 8. The CDR3 region is CATWDRRLSYYKKLF. The DNA for the CDR3 is TGTGCCACCTGGGACAGGCGTCTCAGTTATTATAAGAAACTCTTT.

By share, this clone ranks as medium-sized (0.01 to 0.1%). The V gene call is TRGV3, and the J gene call is absent. This CDR3 contains 9 residues. The germline V gene has CDR1 VTNTFY and CDR2 YDVSTARD (reference sequence). The CDR3 reads CATWGIGLF. CDR3 nucleotide sequence: TGTGCCACCTGGGGAATAGGGCTCTTT.

This clone rates as medium-sized. V and J are TRGV10 and TRGJP1. TCRdb is silent on the J gene; assignment here came from matching the DNA to germline. TRGV10 counts as an open reading frame of uncertain function. J lost 8 bases, V lost 8 bases, and 15 bases had no gene match. The CDR3 has 15 amino acids. CDR3 DNA sequence: TGTGCTGCGTGGGATAATTTCAGGATCGGTTGGTTCAAGATATTT. Its translation is CAAWDNFRIGWFKIF.

Comments on this clone: The DNA is left out, because the CDR3 cannot be placed on it with certainty; the CDR3 is given as TCRdb lists it. The V gene is TRGV10, but the J gene lacks a call. TRGV10 is known as an ORF, though its function is uncertain. The CDR3 length equals 21 residues, ends included. The chain's CDR3 is CAAWDYTPGVIRNSLAVEQHF.

This clone is medium-sized. The chain joins TRGV4 to TRGJ1 or TRGJ2. Matching the DNA to germline supplied the J gene, which TCRdb does not give. The CDR3 covers 14 residues. With 0 bases clipped from V and 5 bases from J, the junction kept 7 bases outside the gene matches. Germline V CDR1 and CDR2: EGSTGY, YDSYTSSV. CDR3 bases: TGTGCCACCTGGGATGGGCTGGGACATTATAAGAAACTCTTT. This sequence encodes CATWDGLGHYKKLF.

This clone is medium-sized in the sample. The chain links TRGV2 to TRGJP1. The J gene was missing in TCRdb and was found by matching the end of the DNA to germline. The V gene end was trimmed by 1 base and the J gene end by 5 bases; junction bases not matched to a gene: 1. In germline, CDR1 is EGSNGY, CDR2 YDSYNSKV. This CDR3 contains 13 residues. DNA for the CDR3: TGTGCCACCTGGGACGGAACTGGTTGGTTCAAGATATTT. It translates to CATWDGTGWFKIF.

This clone rates as medium-sized (0.01 to 0.1%). No DNA is shown, since the ends of the CDR3 on it are uncertain; the CDR3 is the one TCRdb lists. The J gene has no call, while the V gene is TRGV11. TRGV11 is identified as an open reading frame with a role that is uncertain. The CDR3 has 16 residues if both end residues are counted. The CDR3 reads CTTVPAGLGLRDKKLF.